The 25 T cell receptor beta chains in this list originate from one sample, sequenced in a study of T cell repertoires in cytomegalovirus infection. In TCRdb, the reads were re-called with MiXCR into one record per CDR3 protein. The sample includes about 450,000 distinct CDR3 sequences, approximately 30% of them seen just once. Sequencing was carried out using PBMCs. These receptors all come from a human donor in good health (CMV status not recorded). Some clones in this sample may be carry-over from other donors' samples.

This clonotype was found many times. The J gene is TRBJ1-5, the V gene TRBV7-2; no definite D call. Trimming pared 4 bases from V and 1 base from J, leaving 8 bases between. The CDR3 is made up of 14 amino acids. Germline CDR1 SGHTA, CDR2 FQGNSA. The CDR3 protein is CASSSYRSNQPQHF. Here the CDR3 DNA reads TGTGCCAGCAGCTCCTACAGAAGCAATCAGCCCCAGCATTTT.

This clonotype was detected only a few times. The chain joins TRBV28 to TRBJ1-2; 7 bases align to TRBD1. With 6 bases clipped from V and 5 bases from J, the junction kept 12 bases outside the gene matches. Germline CDR1 is MDHEN and CDR2 is SYDVKM. The CDR3 contains 15 residues. CDR3 sequence reads: CASSPRRGLFYGYTF. CDR3 nucleotides: TGTGCCAGCAGCCCCAGGAGGGGGCTATTTTATGGCTACACCTTC.

This clonotype was observed at least ten times. This rearrangement joins TRBV7-2 to TRBJ1-2, with 8 nucleotides matching TRBD1. J gave up 7 bases and V 2 bases, and 6 bases lay outside the gene matches. The germline gives CDR1 SGHTA, CDR2 FQGNSA. The CDR3 is 14 amino acids. CDR3 bases: TGTGCCAGCAGCTTAACCCAGGGGGCGCTTGGCTACACCTTC. It translates to CASSLTQGALGYTF.

This chain connects TRBV2 to TRBJ2-1, with 7 bases lining up with TRBD1. The CDR3 length is 15 residues. CDR1 and CDR2 (germline): SNHLY, FYNNEI. V was clipped by 6 bases and J by 2 bases; unmatched bases: 7. The CDR3 protein is CASRDGQAAYNEQFF. CDR3 sequence (DNA): TGTGCCAGCAGGGATGGACAGGCGGCCTACAATGAGCAGTTCTTC. The entire variable domain, with the rest obtained from reference TRBV2 and TRBJ2-1, is as follows: EPEVTQTPSHQVTQMGQEVILRCVPISNHLYFYWYRQILGQKVEFLVSFYNNEISEKSEIFDDQFSVERPDGSNFTLKIRSTKLEDSAMYFCASRDGQAAYNEQFFGPGTRLTVL.

This chain connects TRBV19 to TRBJ2-2; 10 nucleotides match TRBD2. V trimming: 5 bases; J trimming: 4 bases; junction bases outside the gene matches: 4. Germline CDR1 reads LNHDA; CDR2 reads SQIVND (reference sequence). The CDR3 covers 15 residues. The CDR3 DNA follows: TGTGCCAGTAGTGCACTAGCGGGGCTCACCGGGGAGCTGTTTTTT. Amino acids: CASSALAGLTGELFF.

On this clonotype itself: The junction departs from germline at one end; a sequencing error may be responsible. The chain employs TRBV4-2 and TRBJ2-7; a weak D match, TRBD2 (5 bases). The CDR3 has 14 residues. CDR1 is LGHNA, CDR2 YNFKEQ, per germline. CDR3 sequence: CASSKDRGSYEQYF. The CDR3 DNA sequence: TGTGCCAGCAGCAAAGATCGGGGTTCCTACGAGCAGTACTTC.

The chain couples TRBV4-2 to TRBJ2-2; D gene uncertain. Germline-derived CDR1 and CDR2 are LGHNA and YNFKEQ. Trimming left V 4 bases short and J 11 bases short, with 14 bases between. The CDR3 totals 13 residues. The DNA for the CDR3 is TGTGCCAGCAGCCCCGGAGCAGACCGTGAGCTGTTTTTT. Amino acids: CASSPGADRELFF.

V and J are TRBV19 and TRBJ1-5; D is undetermined. The V end lost 4 bases, the J end lost 7 bases, and 11 bases lay between the germline ends. The CDR3 consists of 13 residues. Germline V lookup: CDR1 LNHDA, CDR2 SQIVND (reference sequence). The CDR3 is CASSSQTTQPQHF. As DNA, the CDR3 is TGTGCCAGTAGTAGTCAAACTACGCAGCCCCAGCATTTT.

The genes are TRBV12-5 and TRBJ2-4, with a weak D call TRBD1 (6 bases). V lost 6 bases and J lost 3, with 12 bases in between. Germline values: CDR1 LGHNT, CDR2 FRNRAP. The CDR3 sequence is 14 residues long. CDR3 sequence (DNA): TGTGCTAGTGGCATTACAGGGTTCAAAAACATTCAGTACTTC. Encoded protein: CASGITGFKNIQYF. Full variable domain (missing parts from reference TRBV12-5 and TRBJ2-4): DARVTQTPRHKVTEMGQEVTMRCQPILGHNTVFWYRQTMMQGLELLAYFRNRAPLDDSGMPKDRFSAEMPDATLATLKIQPSEPRDSAVYFCASGITGFKNIQYFGAGTRLSVL.

There are many counts of this clonotype. The CDR3 sequence: CASSSTRLRSYNEQFF. CDR3 in DNA: TGTGCCAGTAGTTCCACGCGACTCCGCTCCTACAATGAGCAGTTCTTC. The chain links TRBV19 to TRBJ2-1; D remains unclear. Trimming took off 5 bases at V and 0 bases at J, with 14 bases between the two ends. Per the germline V gene, CDR1 is LNHDA and CDR2 is SQIVND (reference sequence). The CDR3 runs 16 residues.

Concerning this clonotype itself: Germline is not matched at one junction end, which may reflect a read error. The gene calls are TRBV28 and TRBJ2-7, with 7 bases matching TRBD2. Germline values: CDR1 MDHEN, CDR2 SYDVKM. The CDR3 is 13 residues long. The CDR3 reads CAISFGDYYEQYF. In DNA, the CDR3 is TGTGCCATCAGTTTCGGGGACTACTACGAACAGTACTTC.

This sequence joins TRBV28 and TRBJ2-5, with a possible D match to TRBD1 (6 bases). Germline-derived CDR1 and CDR2 are MDHEN and SYDVKM. The V and J ends lost 5 bases and 4 bases respectively, with 20 bases between them. CDR3 length: 16 amino acids. CDR3 nucleotide sequence: TGTGCCAGCAGTCCGCAGACAGGAATCGGAGGAGAGACCCAGTACTTC. The encoded protein is CASSPQTGIGGETQYF. Full variable domain (rest looked up from reference TRBV28 and TRBJ2-5): DVKVTQSSRYLVKRTGEKVFLECVQDMDHENMFWYRQDPGLGLRLIYFSYDVKMKEKGDIPEGYSVSREKKERFSLILESASTNQTSMYLCASSPQTGIGGETQYFGPGTRLLVL.

Only a few counts were recorded for this clonotype. V is TRBV4-2 and J is TRBJ2-2; 9 bases agree with TRBD2. The CDR3 consists of 16 residues. Losses at the gene ends were 1 base for V and 4 bases for J; bases not matched to a gene: 4. Germline V gene sequence: CDR1 LGHNA, CDR2 YNFKEQ. This CDR3 is CASSQAEAGGTGELFF. The CDR3 bases are TGTGCCAGCAGCCAAGCTGAAGCGGGGGGCACCGGGGAGCTGTTTTTT.

This clonotype was observed a single time. The CDR3 coding sequence is TGTGCCAGCAGCTTAGGGACAGGGGGCAGTCAGCCCCAGCATTTT. This translates into CASSLGTGGSQPQHF. The chain links TRBV7-9 to TRBJ1-5; 11 bases fit TRBD1. J lost 6 bases, V lost 1 base, and 2 bases had no gene match. The CDR3 extends over 15 amino acids. CDR1 and CDR2 (germline): SEHNR, FQNEAQ (reference sequence). Using reference TRBV7-9 and TRBJ1-5 for the parts outside the CDR3, the full variable domain is DTGVSQNPRHKITKRGQNVTFRCDPISEHNRLYWYRQTLGQGPEFLTYFQNEAQLEKSRLLSDRFSAERPKGSFSTLEIQRTEQGDSAMYLCASSLGTGGSQPQHFGDGTRLSIL.

The chain employs TRBV7-2 and TRBJ1-2; unclear D gene. V was trimmed by 2 bases and J by 2 bases, leaving 12 bases between them. CDR3 length: 15 residues. CDR1 SGHTA and CDR2 FQGNSA come from the germline V gene. CDR3 nucleotide sequence: TGTGCCAGCAGCTTAAGAGAGGGCGTAAACTATGGCTACACCTTC. Its protein product is CASSLREGVNYGYTF.

This clonotype occurred a few times. V gene TRBV7-9 combines with J gene TRBJ2-1, with a weak D call TRBD2 (5 bases). CDR3 length: 15 amino acids. Trimming took off 5 bases at V and 1 base at J, with 12 bases between the two ends. The germline V gene has CDR1 SEHNR and CDR2 FQNEAQ (reference sequence). The CDR3 DNA reads as TGTGCCAGCAGCCCCTCTAGCTTATCCTACAATGAGCAGTTCTTC. The encoded protein is CASSPSSLSYNEQFF.

Points on this clonotype: Relative to the germline gene, one junction end is altered; a read error may explain this. The chain couples TRBV4-1 to TRBJ1-3; tentatively, D is TRBD1 (6 bases). Germline V lookup: CDR1 MGHRA, CDR2 YSYEKL. The CDR3 contains 15 residues. The CDR3 sequence: CDSSQGQISGNTIYF. CDR3 bases: TGCGACAGCAGCCAAGGACAGATCTCTGGAAACACCATATATTTT.

The gene calls are TRBV4-1 and TRBJ1-4; D gene ambiguous. The CDR3 has 14 amino acids. Per germline, CDR1 MGHRA and CDR2 YSYEKL. Trimming removed 1 base at V and 8 bases at J, with 11 bases between. This CDR3 reads CASSQVGVAEKLFF. CDR3 nucleotide sequence: TGCGCCAGCAGCCAAGTGGGAGTGGCGGAAAAACTGTTTTTT.

This rearrangement joins TRBV6-1 to TRBJ2-5; D tentatively reads TRBD1 or TRBD2 (5 bases each). Germline V gene lookup returns CDR1 MNHNS and CDR2 SASEGT. V lost 8 bases and J 5 bases, leaving 24 bases between the germline ends. This CDR3 is built from 16 residues. CDR3 nucleotide sequence: TGTGCCAGCGGATACACCGGGACGAGACAGCGGGAGACCCAGTACTTC. It translates to CASGYTGTRQRETQYF.

Comments on this clonotype: A single base separates this from a much larger clone, so it may be a read error. The chain is built from TRBV7-2 and TRBJ2-3; TRBD1 aligns across 7 bases. V shed 5 bases and J 6 bases; nucleotides not matched to a gene: 8. Germline lookup yields CDR1 SGHTA and CDR2 FQGNSA. This CDR3 has 14 residues. For the CDR3, the DNA is TGTGCCAGCAGCGTAAATAACAGGGGTGATACGCAGTATTTT. This encodes CASSVNNRGDTQYF.

This clonotype was counted only a few times. V gene TRBV10-3 combines with J gene TRBJ2-3, with 9 bases lining up with TRBD2. V lost 1 base to trimming and J lost 0 bases; unmatched junction nucleotides: 11. Germline CDR1 is ENHRY and CDR2 is SYGVKD. This CDR3 comprises 19 residues. CDR3 region: CAISEWGSGGRRSTDTQYF. CDR3 sequence (DNA): TGTGCCATCAGTGAGTGGGGTAGCGGGGGCCGCCGAAGCACAGATACGCAGTATTTT.

Points on this clonotype: Mismatch with germline at one junction end may stem from a read error. The CDR3 region is CATSAAEDGNYGYTF. The CDR3 DNA reads as TGTGCCACAAGTGCTGCCGAAGACGGGAACTATGGCTACACCTTC. This chain links TRBV24-1 with TRBJ1-2; D uncertain. The CDR3 runs 15 residues. CDR1 KGHDR and CDR2 SFDVKD come from the germline V gene.

This chain joins TRBV28 and TRBJ1-5; D is unclear. Germline CDR1 and CDR2: MDHEN and SYDVKM. This CDR3 contains 15 residues. The V gene lost 2 bases and the J gene lost 2 bases, with 10 bases spanning the gap. CDR3 sequence: CASSLESGGNQPQHF. The CDR3 DNA reads TGTGCCAGCAGTTTAGAGTCTGGGGGCAATCAGCCCCAGCATTTT.

This clonotype was recorded many times. The chain employs TRBV7-8 and TRBJ2-7; TRBD2 matches 8 bases. Germline CDR1 is SGHVS and CDR2 is FQNEAQ. The ends lost 2 bases at V and 11 bases at J; junction bases unmatched: 14. There are 15 residues in the CDR3. As DNA, the CDR3 is TGTGCCAGCAGCTTATATGGCGGGGGGATCAGGGAGAAGTACTTC. Residues: CASSLYGGGIREKYF. Together with reference TRBV7-8 and TRBJ2-7, the CDR3 gives the full variable domain: GAGVSQSPRYKVAKRGQDVALRCDPISGHVSLFWYQQALGQGPEFLTYFQNEAQLDKSGLPSDRFFAERPEGSVSTLKIQRTQQEDSAVYLCASSLYGGGIREKYFGPGTRLTVT.

This clonotype showed up many times. The rearrangement joins TRBV6-1 to TRBJ2-5, with a weak D call TRBD1 (7 bases). V gave up 6 bases and J gave up 3 bases, with 14 bases separating them. CDR3 length equals 14 residues. Germline V gene data show CDR1 as MNHNS and CDR2 as SASEGT. Written as DNA, the CDR3 is TGTGCCAGCAGCAAAGGAGGGACAGAAGAGACCCAGTACTTC. Amino acids: CASSKGGTEETQYF.